The sequence of this TCR beta chain was determined in a study of shared T cell receptors in the human thymus. Assay: immunoSEQ multiplex PCR; the TCRdb copy retains only in-frame clones and omits some. Of about 610,000 clones in the sample, over 75% were seen once. The CDR3 runs to 14 residues. The trim removed 7 bases at V and 3 bases at J, leaving 8 bases unmatched. Germline V CDR1 and CDR2: MNHNS, SASEGT. This sample also belongs to another study, concerning human thymus T cells. That paper adds: Infants served as donors; they were healthy and Finnish and were having corrective surgery for congenital heart defects.

The source of this sequence is a boy under two years old with a congenital heart defect. Input material: thymocytes. The chain combines TRBV6-1 with TRBJ2-7; TRBD2 agrees at 8 bases. Here the CDR3 reads CASTARSGSYEQYF. As DNA, the CDR3 is TGTGCCAGCACCGCCAGGAGCGGGAGCTACGAGCAGTACTTC.